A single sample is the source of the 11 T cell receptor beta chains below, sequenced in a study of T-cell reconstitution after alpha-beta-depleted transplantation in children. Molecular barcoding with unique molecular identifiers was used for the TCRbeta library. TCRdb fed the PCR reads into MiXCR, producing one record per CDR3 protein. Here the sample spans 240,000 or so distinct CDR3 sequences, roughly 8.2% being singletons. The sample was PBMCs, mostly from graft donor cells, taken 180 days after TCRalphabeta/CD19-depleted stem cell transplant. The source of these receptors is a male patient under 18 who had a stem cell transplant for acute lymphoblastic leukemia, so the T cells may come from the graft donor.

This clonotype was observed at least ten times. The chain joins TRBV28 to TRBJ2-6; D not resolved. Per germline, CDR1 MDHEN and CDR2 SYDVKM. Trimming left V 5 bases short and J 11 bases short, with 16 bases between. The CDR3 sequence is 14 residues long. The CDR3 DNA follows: TGTGCCAGCAGTGAACTTGGGCAGACTTACGTCCTGACTTTC. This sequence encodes CASSELGQTYVLTF.

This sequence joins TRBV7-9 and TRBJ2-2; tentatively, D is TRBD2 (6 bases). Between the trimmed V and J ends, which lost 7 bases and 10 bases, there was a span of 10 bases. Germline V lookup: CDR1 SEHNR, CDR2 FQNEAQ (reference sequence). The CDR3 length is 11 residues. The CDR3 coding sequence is TGTGCCAGCATGGCGGGGCTGGAGCTGTTTTTT. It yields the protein CASMAGLELFF.

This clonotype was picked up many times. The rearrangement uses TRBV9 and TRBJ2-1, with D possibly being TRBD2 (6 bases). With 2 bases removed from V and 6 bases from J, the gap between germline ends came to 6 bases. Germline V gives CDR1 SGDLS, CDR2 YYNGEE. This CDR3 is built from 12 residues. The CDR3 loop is CASSVSGNEQFF. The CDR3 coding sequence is TGTGCCAGCAGCGTTAGCGGCAATGAGCAGTTCTTC.

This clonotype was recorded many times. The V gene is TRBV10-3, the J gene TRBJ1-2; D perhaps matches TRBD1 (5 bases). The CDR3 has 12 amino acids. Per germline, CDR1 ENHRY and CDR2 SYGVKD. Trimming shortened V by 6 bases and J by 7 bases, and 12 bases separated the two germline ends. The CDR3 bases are TGTGCCATCAGAGGGGAAGGAGGTGGCTACACCTTC. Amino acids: CAIRGEGGGYTF.

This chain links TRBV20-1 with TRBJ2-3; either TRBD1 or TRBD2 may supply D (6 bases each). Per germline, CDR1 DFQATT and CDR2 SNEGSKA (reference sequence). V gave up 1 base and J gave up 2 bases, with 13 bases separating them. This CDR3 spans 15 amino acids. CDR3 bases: TGCAGTGCTAGAGGCACGGGGGCCCTCACAGATACGCAGTATTTT. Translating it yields CSARGTGALTDTQYF.

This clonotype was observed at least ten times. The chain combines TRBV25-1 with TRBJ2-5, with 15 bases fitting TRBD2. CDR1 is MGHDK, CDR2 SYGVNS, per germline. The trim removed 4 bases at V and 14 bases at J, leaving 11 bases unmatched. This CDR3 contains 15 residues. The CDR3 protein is CASSVAGTSGGSQYF. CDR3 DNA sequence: TGTGCCAGCAGTGTAGCCGGGACTAGCGGGGGGTCGCAATACTTC.

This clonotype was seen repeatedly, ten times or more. This CDR3 reads CASSQPGGPDTQYF. CDR3 DNA sequence: TGTGCCAGCAGCCAACCGGGGGGGCCGGATACGCAGTATTTT. The J gene is TRBJ2-3, the V gene TRBV3-1, with 8 bases that match TRBD2. From germline, CDR1 is LGHDT and CDR2 YNNKEL (reference sequence). Trimming took 2 bases from V and 6 from J; bases not matched to a gene: 4. The length of the CDR3 is 14 residues.

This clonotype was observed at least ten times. The CDR3 bases are TGTGCCAGCAGCCACCCAGACAGGGGATACACCGGGGAGCTGTTTTTT. The encoded protein is CASSHPDRGYTGELFF. The chain has TRBV4-2 and TRBJ2-2; 8 positions agree with TRBD1. CDR1 and CDR2 from the germline V gene are LGHNA and YNFKEQ. The V and J ends lost 3 bases and 3 bases, in that order; junction bases with no gene match: 6. CDR3 length: 16 amino acids.

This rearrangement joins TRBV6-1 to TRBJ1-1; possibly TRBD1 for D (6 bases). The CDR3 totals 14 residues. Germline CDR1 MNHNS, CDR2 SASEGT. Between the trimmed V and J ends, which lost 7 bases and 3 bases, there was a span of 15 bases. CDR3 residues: CASTKGDTHTEAFF. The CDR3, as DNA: TGTGCCAGCACCAAGGGGGACACTCACACTGAAGCTTTCTTT.

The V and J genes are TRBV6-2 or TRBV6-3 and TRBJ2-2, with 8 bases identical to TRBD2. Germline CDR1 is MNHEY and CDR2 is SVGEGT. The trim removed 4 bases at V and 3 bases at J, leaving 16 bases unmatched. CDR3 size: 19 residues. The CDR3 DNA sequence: TGTGCCAGCAGTTTACTACTCTCGGCAGCGGGGGCCTACACCGGGGAGCTGTTTTTT. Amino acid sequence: CASSLLLSAAGAYTGELFF.

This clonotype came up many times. The CDR3: CSARAGQGGQAQHF. The CDR3 region has the DNA TGCAGTGCTAGAGCTGGACAGGGAGGGCAGGCCCAGCATTTT. The chain couples TRBV20-1 to TRBJ1-5, with TRBD1 identical over 8 bases. The CDR3 contains 14 residues. Germline V gene sequence: CDR1 DFQATT, CDR2 SNEGSKA (reference sequence). Trimming took 1 base from V and 11 from J; bases not matched to a gene: 10.